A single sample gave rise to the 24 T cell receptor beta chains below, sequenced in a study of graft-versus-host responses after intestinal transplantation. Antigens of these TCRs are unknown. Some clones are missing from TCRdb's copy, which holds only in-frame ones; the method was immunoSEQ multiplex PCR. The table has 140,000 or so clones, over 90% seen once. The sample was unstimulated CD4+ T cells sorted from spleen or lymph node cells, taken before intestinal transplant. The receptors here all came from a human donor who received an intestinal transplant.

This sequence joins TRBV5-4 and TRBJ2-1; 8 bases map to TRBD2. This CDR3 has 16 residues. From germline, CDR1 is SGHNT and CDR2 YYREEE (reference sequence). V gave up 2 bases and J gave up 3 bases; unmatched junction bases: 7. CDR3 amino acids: CASSFPAGALYNEQFF. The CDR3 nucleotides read TGTGCCAGCAGCTTTCCAGCGGGAGCTCTCTACAATGAGCAGTTCTTC.

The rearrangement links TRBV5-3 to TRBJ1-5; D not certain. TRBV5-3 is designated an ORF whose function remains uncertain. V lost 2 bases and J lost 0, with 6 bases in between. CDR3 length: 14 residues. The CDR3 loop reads CARSFPLSNQPQHF. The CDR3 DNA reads TGTGCCAGAAGCTTCCCCCTTAGCAATCAGCCCCAGCATTTT.

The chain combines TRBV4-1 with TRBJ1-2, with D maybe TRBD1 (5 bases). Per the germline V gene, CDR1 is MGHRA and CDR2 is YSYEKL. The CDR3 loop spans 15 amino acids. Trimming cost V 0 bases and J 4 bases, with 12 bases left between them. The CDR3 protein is CASSQDPYDSYGYTF. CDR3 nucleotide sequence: TGCGCCAGCAGCCAAGATCCCTACGACAGCTATGGCTACACCTTC.

CDR3 protein: CASSLQGDEPQHF. The CDR3 DNA follows: TGTGCCAGCAGCTTACAGGGGGATGAGCCCCAGCATTTT. The rearrangement uses TRBV7-3 and TRBJ1-5, with 7 bases lining up with TRBD1. After removal of 2 bases from V and 8 bases from J, the junction contained 3 bases not matched to a gene. From germline, CDR1 is SGHTA and CDR2 FQGTGA. The CDR3 loop spans 13 amino acids.

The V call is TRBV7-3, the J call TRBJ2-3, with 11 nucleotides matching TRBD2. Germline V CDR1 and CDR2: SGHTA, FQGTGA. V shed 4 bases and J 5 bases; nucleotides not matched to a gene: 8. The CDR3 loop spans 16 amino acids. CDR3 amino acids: CASSSLAGGGGDTQYF. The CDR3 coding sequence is TGTGCCAGCAGCTCTCTAGCGGGAGGAGGTGGAGATACGCAGTATTTT.

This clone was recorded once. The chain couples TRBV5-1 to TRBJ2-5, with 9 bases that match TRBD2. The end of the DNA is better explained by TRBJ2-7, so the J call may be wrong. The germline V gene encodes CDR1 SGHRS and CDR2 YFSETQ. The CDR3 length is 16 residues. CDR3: CASSLGTSESSYEQYF. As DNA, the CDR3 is TGCGCCAGCAGCTTGGGGACTAGCGAGAGCTCCTACGAGCAGTACTTC.

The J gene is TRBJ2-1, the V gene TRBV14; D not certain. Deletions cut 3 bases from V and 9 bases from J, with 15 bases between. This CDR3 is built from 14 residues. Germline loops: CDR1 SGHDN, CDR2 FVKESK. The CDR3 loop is CASSQALDRREQFF. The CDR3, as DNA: TGTGCCAGCAGCCAGGCCCTAGACCGGCGTGAGCAGTTCTTC.

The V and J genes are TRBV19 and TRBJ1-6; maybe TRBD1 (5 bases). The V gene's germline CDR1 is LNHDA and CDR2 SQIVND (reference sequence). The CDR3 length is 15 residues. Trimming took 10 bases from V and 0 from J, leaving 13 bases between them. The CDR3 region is CATHPGSSYNSPLHF. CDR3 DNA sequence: TGTGCCACTCATCCAGGGAGCTCCTATAATTCACCCCTCCACTTT.

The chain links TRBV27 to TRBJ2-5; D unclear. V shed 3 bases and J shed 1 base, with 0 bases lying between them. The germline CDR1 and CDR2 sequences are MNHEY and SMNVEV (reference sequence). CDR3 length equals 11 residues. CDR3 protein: CASSFQETQYF. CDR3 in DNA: TGTGCCAGCAGTTTCCAAGAGACCCAGTACTTC.

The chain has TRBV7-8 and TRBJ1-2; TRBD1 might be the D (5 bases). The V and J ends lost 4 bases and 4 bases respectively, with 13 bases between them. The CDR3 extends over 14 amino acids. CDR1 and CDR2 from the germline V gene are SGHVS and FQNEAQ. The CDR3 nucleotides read TGTGCCAGCAGCTCGGACACGATCGTCTATGGCTACACCTTC. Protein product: CASSSDTIVYGYTF. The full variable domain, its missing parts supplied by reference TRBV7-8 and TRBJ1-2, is GAGVSQSPRYKVAKRGQDVALRCDPISGHVSLFWYQQALGQGPEFLTYFQNEAQLDKSGLPSDRFFAERPEGSVSTLKIQRTQQEDSAVYLCASSSDTIVYGYTFGSGTRLTVV.

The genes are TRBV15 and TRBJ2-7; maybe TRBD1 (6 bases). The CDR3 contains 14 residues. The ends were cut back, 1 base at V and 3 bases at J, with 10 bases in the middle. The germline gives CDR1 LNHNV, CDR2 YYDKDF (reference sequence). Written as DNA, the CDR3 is TGTGCCACCAGCAGAGGGCAGGGGATCTACGAGCAGTACTTC. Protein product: CATSRGQGIYEQYF.

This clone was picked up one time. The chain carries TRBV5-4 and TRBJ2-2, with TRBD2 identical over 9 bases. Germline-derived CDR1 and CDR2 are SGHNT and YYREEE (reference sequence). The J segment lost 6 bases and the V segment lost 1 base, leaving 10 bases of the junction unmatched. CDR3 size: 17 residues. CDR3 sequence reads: CASSLSSSGTVPGELFF. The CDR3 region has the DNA TGTGCCAGCAGCTTGAGTTCTAGCGGGACCGTCCCCGGGGAGCTGTTTTTT.

The CDR3 bases are TGTGCCAGCAAAAGGGATGTCTACGAGCAGTACTTC. Protein product: CASKRDVYEQYF. This chain uses TRBV28 with TRBJ2-7; D gene ambiguous. CDR1 and CDR2 from the germline V gene are MDHEN and SYDVKM. The CDR3 is 12 residues long. Trimming took 7 bases from V and 3 from J, leaving 10 bases between them.

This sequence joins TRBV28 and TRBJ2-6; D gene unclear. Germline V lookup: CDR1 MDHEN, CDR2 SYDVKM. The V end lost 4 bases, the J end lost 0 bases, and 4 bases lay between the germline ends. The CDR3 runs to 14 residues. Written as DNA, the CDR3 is TGTGCCAGCAGTTCGTACTCTGGGGCCAACGTCCTGACTTTC. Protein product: CASSSYSGANVLTF. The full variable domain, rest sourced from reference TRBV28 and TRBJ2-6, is DVKVTQSSRYLVKRTGEKVFLECVQDMDHENMFWYRQDPGLGLRLIYFSYDVKMKEKGDIPEGYSVSREKKERFSLILESASTNQTSMYLCASSSYSGANVLTFGAGSRLTVL.

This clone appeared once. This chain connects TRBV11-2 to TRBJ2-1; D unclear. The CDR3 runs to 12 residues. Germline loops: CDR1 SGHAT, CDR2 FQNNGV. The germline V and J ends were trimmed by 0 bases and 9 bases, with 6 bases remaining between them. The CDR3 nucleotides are TGTGCCAGCAGCTTAGAAGGCTTTGAGCAGTTCTTC. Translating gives CASSLEGFEQFF.

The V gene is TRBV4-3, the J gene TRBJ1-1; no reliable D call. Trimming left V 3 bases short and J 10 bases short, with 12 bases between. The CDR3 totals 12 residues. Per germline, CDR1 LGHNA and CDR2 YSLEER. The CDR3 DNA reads TGCGCCAGCAGCCAGTCGATAGGACGAGCTTTCTTT. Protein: CASSQSIGRAFF.

CDR3 DNA: TGTGCCAGCAGCTTCGACGGGACTGTTGGGCAGTTCTTC. Translating it yields CASSFDGTVGQFF. The genes are TRBV7-3 and TRBJ2-1; a weak D match, TRBD2 (6 bases). The CDR3 contains 13 residues. Germline CDR1 is SGHTA and CDR2 is FQGTGA. V was pared by 3 bases and J by 12 bases, with 15 bases between.

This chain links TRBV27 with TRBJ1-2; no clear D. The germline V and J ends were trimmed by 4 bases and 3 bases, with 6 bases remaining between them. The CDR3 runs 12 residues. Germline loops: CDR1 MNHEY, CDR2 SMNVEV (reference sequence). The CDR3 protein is CASSSSDYGYTF. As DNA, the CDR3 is TGTGCCAGCAGTTCCTCGGACTATGGCTACACCTTC.

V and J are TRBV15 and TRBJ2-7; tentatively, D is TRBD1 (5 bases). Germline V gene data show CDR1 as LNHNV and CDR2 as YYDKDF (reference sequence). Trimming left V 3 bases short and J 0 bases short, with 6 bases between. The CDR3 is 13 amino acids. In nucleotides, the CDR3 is TGTGCCACCAGCAGCCAGGGCTCCTACGAGCAGTACTTC. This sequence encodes CATSSQGSYEQYF.

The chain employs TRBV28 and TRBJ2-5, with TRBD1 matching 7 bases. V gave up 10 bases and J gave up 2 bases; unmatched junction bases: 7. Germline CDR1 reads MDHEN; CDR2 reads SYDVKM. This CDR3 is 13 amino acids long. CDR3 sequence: CATSQGVQETQYF. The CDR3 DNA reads TGTGCCACCTCGCAGGGGGTGCAAGAGACCCAGTACTTC.

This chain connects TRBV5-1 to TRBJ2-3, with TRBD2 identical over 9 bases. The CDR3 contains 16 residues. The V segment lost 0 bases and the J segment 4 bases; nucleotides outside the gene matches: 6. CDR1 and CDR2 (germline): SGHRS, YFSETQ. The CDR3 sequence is CASSLEASGNADTQYF. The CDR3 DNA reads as TGCGCCAGCAGCTTGGAGGCTAGCGGGAATGCAGATACGCAGTATTTT. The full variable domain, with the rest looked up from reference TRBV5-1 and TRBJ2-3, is KAGVTQTPRYLIKTRGQQVTLSCSPISGHRSVSWYQQTPGQGLQFLFEYFSETQRNKGNFPGRFSGRQFSNSRSEMNVSTLELGDSALYLCASSLEASGNADTQYFGPGTRLTVL.

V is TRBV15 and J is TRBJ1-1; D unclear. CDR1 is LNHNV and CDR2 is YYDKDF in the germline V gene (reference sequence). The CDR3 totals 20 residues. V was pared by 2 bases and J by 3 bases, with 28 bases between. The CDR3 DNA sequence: TGTGCCACCAGCAGACAGAGGGTTAAAGGTGATACGCCCCTGGACACTGAAGCTTTCTTT. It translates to CATSRQRVKGDTPLDTEAFF.

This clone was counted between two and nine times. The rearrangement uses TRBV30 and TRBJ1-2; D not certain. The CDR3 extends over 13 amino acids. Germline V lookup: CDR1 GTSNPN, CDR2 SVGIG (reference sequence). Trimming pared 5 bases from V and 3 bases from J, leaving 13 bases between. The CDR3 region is CAWVVGRHYGYTF. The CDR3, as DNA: TGTGCCTGGGTCGTAGGGAGGCACTATGGCTACACCTTC.

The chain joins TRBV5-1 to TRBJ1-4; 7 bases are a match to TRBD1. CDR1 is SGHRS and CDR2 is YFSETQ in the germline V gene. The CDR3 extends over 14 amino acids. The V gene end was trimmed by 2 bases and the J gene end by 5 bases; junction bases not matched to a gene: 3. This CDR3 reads CASSLDRANEKLFF. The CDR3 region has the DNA TGCGCCAGCAGCTTAGACAGGGCCAATGAAAAACTGTTTTTT.